This T cell receptor (beta chain) came from a study of T cell responses to AZD1222 COVID-19 vaccine. V was cut by 4 bases and J by 4 bases, with 14 bases left in between. Germline-derived CDR1 and CDR2 are LNHDA and SQIVND (reference sequence). CDR3 length equals 15 residues. Assay used: immunoSEQ multiplex PCR; TCRdb lists only in-frame clones, some missing. Altogether some 150,000 clones are present, about 89% being singletons, with the ten largest covering about 2.7%. The sample consisted of peripheral blood, taken on day 0 of AZD1222 vaccination. V gene TRBV19 combines with J gene TRBJ1-5; D gene uncertain. The TCR was taken from an adult in good health. The CDR3 sequence: CASSKVLAHNQPQHF. The CDR3 DNA reads as TGTGCCAGTAGTAAGGTCCTGGCACATAATCAGCCCCAGCATTTT.